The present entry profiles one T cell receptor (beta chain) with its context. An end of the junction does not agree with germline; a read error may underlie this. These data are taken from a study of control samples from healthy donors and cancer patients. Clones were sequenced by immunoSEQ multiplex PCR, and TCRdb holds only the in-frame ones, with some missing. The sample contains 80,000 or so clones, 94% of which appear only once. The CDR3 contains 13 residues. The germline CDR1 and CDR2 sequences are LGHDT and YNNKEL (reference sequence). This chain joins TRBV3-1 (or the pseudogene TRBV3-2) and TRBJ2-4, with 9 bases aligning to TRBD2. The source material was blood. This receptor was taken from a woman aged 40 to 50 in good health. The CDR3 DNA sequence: TGTGCCAGCAGCCCGGGACTAGCAGGGAGCCCGGACTTC. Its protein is CASSPGLAGSPDF.